The following is a TCR beta chain sequence with its context. The source of the sample is a study of cytomegalovirus exposure and HLA in healthy donors. The primer mix had 60 Vbeta and 13 Jbeta primers. Profiled with immunoSEQ multiplex PCR; TCRdb holds only in-frame clones, not every one. This sample yields 150,000 to 180,000 clones, of which over 60% are seen a single time; roughly 4.2% belongs to the top ten. The sequence was collected from a woman aged 40 to 50 in good health and CMV-seronegative. The sequenced sample consisted of PBMCs.

CDR3 residues: CASSHSGGKYEQYF. The CDR3 bases are TGTGCCAGCAGCCATAGCGGGGGGAAATACGAGCAGTACTTC. V is TRBV7-2 and J is TRBJ2-7; 10 bases fit TRBD2. The CDR3 runs to 14 residues. J was trimmed by 4 bases and V by 5 bases; bases with no gene match: 5. Looked up from germline, CDR1 is SGHTA and CDR2 is FQGNSA.